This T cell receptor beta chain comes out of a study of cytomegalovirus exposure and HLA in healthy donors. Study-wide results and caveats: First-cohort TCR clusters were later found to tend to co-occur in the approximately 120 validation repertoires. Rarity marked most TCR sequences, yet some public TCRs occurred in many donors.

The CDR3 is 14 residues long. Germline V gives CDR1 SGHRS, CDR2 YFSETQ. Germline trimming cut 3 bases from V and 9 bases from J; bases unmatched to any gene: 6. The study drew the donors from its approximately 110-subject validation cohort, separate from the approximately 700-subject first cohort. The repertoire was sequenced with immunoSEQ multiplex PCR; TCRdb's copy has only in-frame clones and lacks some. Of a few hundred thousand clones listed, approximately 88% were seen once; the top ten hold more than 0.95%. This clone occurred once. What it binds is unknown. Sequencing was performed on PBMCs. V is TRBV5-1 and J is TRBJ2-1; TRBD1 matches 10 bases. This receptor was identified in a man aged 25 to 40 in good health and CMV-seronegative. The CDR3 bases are TGCGCCAGCAGCTACGGGACAGGGGATGGTGAGCAGTTCTTC. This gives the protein CASSYGTGDGEQFF.